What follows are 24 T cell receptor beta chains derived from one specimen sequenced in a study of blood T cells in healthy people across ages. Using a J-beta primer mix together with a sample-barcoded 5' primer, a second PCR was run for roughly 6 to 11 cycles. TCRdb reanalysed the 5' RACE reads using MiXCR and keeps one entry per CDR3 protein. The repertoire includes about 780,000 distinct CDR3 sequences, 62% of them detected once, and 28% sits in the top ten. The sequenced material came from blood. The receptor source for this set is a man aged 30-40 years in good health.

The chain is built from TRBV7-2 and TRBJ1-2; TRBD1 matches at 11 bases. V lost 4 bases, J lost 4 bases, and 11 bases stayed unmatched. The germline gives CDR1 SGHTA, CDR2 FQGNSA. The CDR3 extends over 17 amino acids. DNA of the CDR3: TGTGCCAGCAGCTCAGAGGGACAGGGGGGAGGAGGCTATGGCTACACCTTC. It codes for CASSSEGQGGGGYGYTF. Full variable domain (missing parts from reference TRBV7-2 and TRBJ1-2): GAGVSQSPSNKVTEKGKDVELRCDPISGHTALYWYRQSLGQGLEFLIYFQGNSAPDKSGLPSDRFSAERTGGSVSTLTIQRTQQEDSAVYLCASSSEGQGGGGYGYTFGSGTRLTVV.

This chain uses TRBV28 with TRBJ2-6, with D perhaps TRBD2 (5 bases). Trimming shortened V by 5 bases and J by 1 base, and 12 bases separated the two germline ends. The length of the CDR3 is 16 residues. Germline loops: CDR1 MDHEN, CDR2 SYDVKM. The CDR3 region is CASSTNGVSGANVLTF. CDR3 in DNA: TGTGCCAGCAGTACCAACGGGGTGTCTGGGGCCAACGTCCTGACTTTC.

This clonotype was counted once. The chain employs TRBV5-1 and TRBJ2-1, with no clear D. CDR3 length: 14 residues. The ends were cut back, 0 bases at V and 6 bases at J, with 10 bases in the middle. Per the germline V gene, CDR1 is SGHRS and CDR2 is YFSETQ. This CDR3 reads CASSLGQTLNEQFF. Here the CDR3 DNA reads TGCGCCAGCAGCTTGGGCCAGACCCTCAATGAGCAGTTCTTC.

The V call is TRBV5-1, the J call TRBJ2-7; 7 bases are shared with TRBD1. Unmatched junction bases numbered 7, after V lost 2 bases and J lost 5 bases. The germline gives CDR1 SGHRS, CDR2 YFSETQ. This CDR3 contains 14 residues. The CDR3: CASSFQDRPDEQYF. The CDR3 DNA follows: TGCGCCAGCAGCTTTCAGGACAGGCCGGACGAGCAGTACTTC.

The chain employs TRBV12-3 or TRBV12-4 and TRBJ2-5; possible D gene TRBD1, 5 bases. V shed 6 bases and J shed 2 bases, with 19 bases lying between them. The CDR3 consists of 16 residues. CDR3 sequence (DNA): TGTGCCAGCAGCCCCGACACCTGGACATTTCAAGAGACCCAGTACTTC. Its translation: CASSPDTWTFQETQYF.

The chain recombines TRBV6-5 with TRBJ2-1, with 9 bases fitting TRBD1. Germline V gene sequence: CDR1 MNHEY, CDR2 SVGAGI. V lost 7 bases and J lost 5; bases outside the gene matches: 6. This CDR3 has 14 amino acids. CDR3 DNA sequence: TGTGCCAGCACCCCTCGGGACAGGGACAATGAGCAGTTCTTC. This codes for CASTPRDRDNEQFF.

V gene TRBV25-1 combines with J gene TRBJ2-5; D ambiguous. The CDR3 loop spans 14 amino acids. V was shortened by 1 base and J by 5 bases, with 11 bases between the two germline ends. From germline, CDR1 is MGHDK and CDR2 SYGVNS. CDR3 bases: TGTGCCAGCAGTGAATTAGGGTTGGGGGAGACCCAGTACTTC. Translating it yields CASSELGLGETQYF. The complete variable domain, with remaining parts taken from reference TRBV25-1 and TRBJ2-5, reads EADIYQTPRYLVIGTGKKITLECSQTMGHDKMYWYQQDPGMELHLIHYSYGVNSTEKGDLSSESTVSRIRTEHFPLTLESARPSHTSQYLCASSELGLGETQYFGPGTRLLVL.

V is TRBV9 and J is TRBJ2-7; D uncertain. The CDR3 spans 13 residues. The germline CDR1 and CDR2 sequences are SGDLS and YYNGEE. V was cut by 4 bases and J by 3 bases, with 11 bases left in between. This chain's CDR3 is CASSPGSFYEQYF. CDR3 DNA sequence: TGTGCCAGCAGCCCCGGGTCTTTCTACGAGCAGTACTTC.

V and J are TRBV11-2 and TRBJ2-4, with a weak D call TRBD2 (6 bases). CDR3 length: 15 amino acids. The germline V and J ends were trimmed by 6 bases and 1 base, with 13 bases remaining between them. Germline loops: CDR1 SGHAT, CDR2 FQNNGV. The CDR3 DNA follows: TGTGCCAGCAGGGACGGAGGGACGGCCAAAAACATTCAGTACTTC. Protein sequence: CASRDGGTAKNIQYF.

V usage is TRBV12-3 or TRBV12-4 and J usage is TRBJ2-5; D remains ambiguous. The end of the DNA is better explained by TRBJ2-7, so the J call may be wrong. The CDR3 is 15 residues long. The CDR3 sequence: CASSSSSLGHHEQYF. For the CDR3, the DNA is TGTGCCAGCAGTTCCTCATCCCTTGGGCATCACGAGCAGTACTTC.

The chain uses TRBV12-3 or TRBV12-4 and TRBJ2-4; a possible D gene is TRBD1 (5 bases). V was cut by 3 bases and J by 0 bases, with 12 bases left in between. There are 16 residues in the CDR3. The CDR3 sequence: CASSFGATVAKNIQYF. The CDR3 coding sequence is TGTGCCAGCAGTTTTGGGGCAACTGTAGCCAAAAACATTCAGTACTTC.

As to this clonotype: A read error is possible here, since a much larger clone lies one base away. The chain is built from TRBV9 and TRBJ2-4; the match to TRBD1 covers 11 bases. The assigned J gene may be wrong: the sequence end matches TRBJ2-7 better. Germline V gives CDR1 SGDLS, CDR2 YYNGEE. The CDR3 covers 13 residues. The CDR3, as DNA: TGTGCCAGCAGCGGGACAGGGGGCTTCGAGCAGTACTTC. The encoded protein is CASSGTGGFEQYF.

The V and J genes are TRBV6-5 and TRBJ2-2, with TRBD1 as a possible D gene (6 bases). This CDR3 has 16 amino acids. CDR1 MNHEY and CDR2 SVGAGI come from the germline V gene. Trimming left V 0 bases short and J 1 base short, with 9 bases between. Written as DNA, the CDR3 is TGTGCCAGCAGTTACTCGAGGGGGATGAACACCGGGGAGCTGTTTTTT. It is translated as CASSYSRGMNTGELFF.

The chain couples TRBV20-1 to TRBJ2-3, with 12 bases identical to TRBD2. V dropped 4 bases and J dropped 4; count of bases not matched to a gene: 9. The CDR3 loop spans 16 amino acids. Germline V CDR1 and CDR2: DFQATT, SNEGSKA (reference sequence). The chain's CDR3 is CSATHRTSGAADTQYF. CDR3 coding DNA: TGCAGTGCTACCCACCGGACTAGCGGGGCGGCAGATACGCAGTATTTT.

Here the CDR3 reads CASSPYRDRAPEQYF. The CDR3 region has the DNA TGTGCCAGCTCACCGTATCGGGACAGGGCCCCCGAGCAGTACTTC. The rearrangement links TRBV18 to TRBJ2-7, with 9 nucleotides matching TRBD1. Germline CDR1 is KGHSH and CDR2 is LQKENI. CDR3 size: 15 residues. The V and J ends lost 3 bases and 6 bases, in that order; junction bases with no gene match: 9.

Here the CDR3 reads CASSLGGNVDTQYF. CDR3 in DNA: TGCGCCAGCAGCTTGGGAGGGAATGTAGATACGCAGTATTTT. The rearrangement joins TRBV5-1 to TRBJ2-3, with D tentatively TRBD2 (5 bases). The CDR3 loop spans 14 amino acids. V was pared by 0 bases and J by 5 bases, with 10 bases between. Germline V gives CDR1 SGHRS, CDR2 YFSETQ.

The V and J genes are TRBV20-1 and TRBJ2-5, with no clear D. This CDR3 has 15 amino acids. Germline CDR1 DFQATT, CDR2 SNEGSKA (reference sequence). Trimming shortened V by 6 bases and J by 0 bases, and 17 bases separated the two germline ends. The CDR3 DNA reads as TGCAGTGCCGCCCCCCTCACAGTGTACCAAGAGACCCAGTACTTC. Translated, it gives CSAAPLTVYQETQYF.

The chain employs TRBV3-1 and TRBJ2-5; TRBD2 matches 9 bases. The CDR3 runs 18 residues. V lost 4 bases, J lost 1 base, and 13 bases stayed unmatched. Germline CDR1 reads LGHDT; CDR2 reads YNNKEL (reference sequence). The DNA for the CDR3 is TGTGCCAGCAGCCTTAGGCCGTTAGCGGGGGATCCCCAAGAGACCCAGTACTTC. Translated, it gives CASSLRPLAGDPQETQYF.

The DNA for the CDR3 is TGTGCCAGCAGCTTATCCGGCGTTGACTATGGCTACACCTTC. Translation gives CASSLSGVDYGYTF. The chain recombines TRBV7-8 with TRBJ1-2; D is unresolved. Trimming took off 2 bases at V and 3 bases at J, with 10 bases between the two ends. The germline CDR1 and CDR2 sequences are SGHVS and FQNEAQ. This CDR3 comprises 14 residues.

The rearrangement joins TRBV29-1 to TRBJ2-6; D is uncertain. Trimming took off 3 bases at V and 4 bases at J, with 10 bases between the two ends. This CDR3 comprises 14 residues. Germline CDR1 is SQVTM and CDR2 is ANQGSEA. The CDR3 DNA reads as TGCAGCGTTGAGGCCACGCAAGGGGCCAACGTCCTGACTTTC. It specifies CSVEATQGANVLTF.

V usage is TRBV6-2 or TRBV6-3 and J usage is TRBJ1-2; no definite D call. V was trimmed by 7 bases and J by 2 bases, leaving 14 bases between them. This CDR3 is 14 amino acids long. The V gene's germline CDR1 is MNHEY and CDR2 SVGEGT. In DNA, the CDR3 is TGTGCCAGCACACTCCCGACGGCAAACTATGGCTACACCTTC. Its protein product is CASTLPTANYGYTF.

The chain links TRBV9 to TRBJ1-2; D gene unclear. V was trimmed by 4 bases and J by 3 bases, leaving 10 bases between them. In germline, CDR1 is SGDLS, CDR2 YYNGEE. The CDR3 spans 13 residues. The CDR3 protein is CASSPPRDYGYTF. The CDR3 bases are TGTGCCAGCAGCCCGCCTAGGGACTATGGCTACACCTTC.

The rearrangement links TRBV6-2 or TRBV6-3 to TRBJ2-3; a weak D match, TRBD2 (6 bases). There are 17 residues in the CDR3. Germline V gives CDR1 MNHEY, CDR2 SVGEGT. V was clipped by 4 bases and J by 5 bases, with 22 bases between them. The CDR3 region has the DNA TGTGCCAGCAGTTCCCGGGGGACGGGACCGGTGGAAGATACGCAGTATTTT. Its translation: CASSSRGTGPVEDTQYF.

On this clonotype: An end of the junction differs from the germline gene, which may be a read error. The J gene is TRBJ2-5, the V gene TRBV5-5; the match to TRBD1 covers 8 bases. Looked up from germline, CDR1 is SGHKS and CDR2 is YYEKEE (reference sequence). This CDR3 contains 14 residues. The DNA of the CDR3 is TGCGCCAGCGCCCATAGGACAGGGACGGAGACCCAGTACTTC. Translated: CASAHRTGTETQYF.